This section outlines one TCR beta chain sequence together with its context. The antigen is not known. Researchers used genomic DNA as the template to profile TCR beta VDJ and CDR3. TCRdb redid the calling of the reads with MiXCR, one entry per CDR3 protein. The sample includes approximately 190,000 distinct CDR3 sequences, 50% to 75% of them seen just once. This specimen comes from a study of CD8+CD57+ T cells in acquired aplastic anemia. As for the study in general: DNA recovered from sorted CD4+ and CD8+ cells had a mean of around 3.2 ug.

With 0 bases removed from V and 7 bases from J, the gap between germline ends came to 6 bases. This CDR3 contains 11 residues. CDR1 SQVTM and CDR2 ANQGSEA come from the germline V gene. General study results and limits: Common to patients and controls were twenty-nine CD8+ CDR3 sequences. Patients and controls were not found to differ significantly in CD8+ Simpson's diversity.

Material: sorted CD4+, CD8+, or CD8+CD57+ T cells (not recorded which) from PBMCs. The chain uses TRBV29-1 and TRBJ2-5; no firm D call. The sequence derives from a human donor with severe aplastic anemia or a healthy control (not recorded which). The CDR3 spells CSVEDGGTQYF. In DNA, the CDR3 is TGCAGCGTTGAAGATGGCGGGACCCAGTACTTC.